The 2 T cell receptor beta chains below come from one sample, sequenced in a study of early T cells in non-severe SARS-CoV-2 infection. Each CDR3 protein is one row after TCRdb ran MiXCR on the 5' RACE reads. This table has tens of thousands of distinct CDR3 sequences, around 13% appearing once. Material for sequencing was whole blood. All receptors come from an adult who was a healthcare worker with PCR-confirmed SARS-CoV-2 infection or an uninfected control (not recorded which).

This clonotype appeared a few times. The rearrangement uses TRBV12-3 or TRBV12-4 and TRBJ2-3; 12 nucleotides match TRBD2. V lost 5 bases, J lost 6 bases, and 6 bases stayed unmatched. The CDR3 runs to 15 residues. CDR3 sequence reads: CASSQGLAGTDTQYF. The CDR3, as DNA: TGTGCCAGCAGTCAAGGACTAGCGGGAACGGATACGCAGTATTTT.

Ten or more counts support this clonotype. The chain recombines TRBV20-1 with TRBJ2-4, with 11 positions matching TRBD2. The germline V gene has CDR1 DFQATT and CDR2 SNEGSKA (reference sequence). This CDR3 region has 15 residues. After removal of 6 bases from V and 4 bases from J, the junction contained 8 bases not matched to a gene. CDR3 bases: TGCAGTGCGGGAATAGCGGGAGGGAGGAAAAACATTCAGTACTTC. Encoded protein: CSAGIAGGRKNIQYF.